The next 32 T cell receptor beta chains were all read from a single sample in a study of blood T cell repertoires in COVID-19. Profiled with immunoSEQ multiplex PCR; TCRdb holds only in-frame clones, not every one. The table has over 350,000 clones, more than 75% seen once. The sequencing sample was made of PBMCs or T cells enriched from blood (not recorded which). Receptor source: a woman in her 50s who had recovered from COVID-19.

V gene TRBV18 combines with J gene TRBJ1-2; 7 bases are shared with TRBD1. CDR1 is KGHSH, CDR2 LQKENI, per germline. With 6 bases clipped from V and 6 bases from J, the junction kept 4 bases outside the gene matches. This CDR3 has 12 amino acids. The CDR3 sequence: CASSPTGDGYTF. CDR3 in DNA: TGTGCCAGCTCTCCAACAGGGGATGGCTACACCTTC.

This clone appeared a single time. This CDR3 is CASSLSSGSTDTQYF. CDR3 coding DNA: TGTGCCAGCAGCTTATCTAGCGGTAGCACAGATACGCAGTATTTT. The V call is TRBV7-9, the J call TRBJ2-3; TRBD2 matches at 7 bases. The V gene's germline CDR1 is SEHNR and CDR2 FQNEAQ (reference sequence). The CDR3 has 15 amino acids. The junction had 2 bases not matched to a gene; V was cut back by 2 bases and J by 0 bases.

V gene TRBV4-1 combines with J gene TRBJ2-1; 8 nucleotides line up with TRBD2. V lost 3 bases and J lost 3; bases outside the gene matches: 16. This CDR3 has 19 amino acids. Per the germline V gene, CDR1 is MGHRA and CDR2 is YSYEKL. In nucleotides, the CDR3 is TGCGCCAGCAGCCATTCAGGACTAGCATCCCGCCAAAACTACAATGAGCAGTTCTTC. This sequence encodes CASSHSGLASRQNYNEQFF.

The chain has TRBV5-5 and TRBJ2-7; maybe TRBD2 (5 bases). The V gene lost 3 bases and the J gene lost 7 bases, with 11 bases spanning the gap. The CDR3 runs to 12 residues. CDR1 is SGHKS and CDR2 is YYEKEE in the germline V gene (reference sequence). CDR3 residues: CASSWGVGEQYF. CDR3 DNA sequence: TGTGCCAGCAGCTGGGGAGTGGGGGAGCAGTACTTC.

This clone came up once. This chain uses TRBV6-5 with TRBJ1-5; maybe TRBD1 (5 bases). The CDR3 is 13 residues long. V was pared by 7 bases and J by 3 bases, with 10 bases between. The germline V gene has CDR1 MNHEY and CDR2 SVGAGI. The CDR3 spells CASTSGFNQPQHF. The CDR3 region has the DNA TGTGCCAGCACCTCAGGGTTCAATCAGCCCCAGCATTTT.

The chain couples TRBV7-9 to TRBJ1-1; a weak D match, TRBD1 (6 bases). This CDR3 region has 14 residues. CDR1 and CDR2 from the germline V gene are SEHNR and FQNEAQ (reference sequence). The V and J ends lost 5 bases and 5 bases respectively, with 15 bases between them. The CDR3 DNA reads TGTGCCAGCAGCAGCTCGCGGGGGCTAACTGAAGCTTTCTTT. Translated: CASSSSRGLTEAFF.

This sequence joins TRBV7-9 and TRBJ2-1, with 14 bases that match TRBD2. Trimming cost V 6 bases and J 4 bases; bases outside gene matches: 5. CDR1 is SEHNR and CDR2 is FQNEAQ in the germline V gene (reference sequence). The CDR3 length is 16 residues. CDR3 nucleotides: TGTGCCAGCAGTATAGGGACTAGCGGGGGATACAATGAGCAGTTCTTC. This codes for CASSIGTSGGYNEQFF.

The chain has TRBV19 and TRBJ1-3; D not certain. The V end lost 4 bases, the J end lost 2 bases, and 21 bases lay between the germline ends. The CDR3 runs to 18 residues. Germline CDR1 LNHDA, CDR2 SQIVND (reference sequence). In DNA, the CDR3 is TGTGCCAGTAGTACGGATCAGGAACCGGGGAGACCTGGAAACACCATATATTTT. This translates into CASSTDQEPGRPGNTIYF.

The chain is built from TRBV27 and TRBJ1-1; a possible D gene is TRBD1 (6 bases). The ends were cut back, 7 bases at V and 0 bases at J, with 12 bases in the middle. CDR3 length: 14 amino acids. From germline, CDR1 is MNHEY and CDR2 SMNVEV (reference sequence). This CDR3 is CASTRGGMNTEAFF. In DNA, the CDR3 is TGTGCCAGCACAAGGGGGGGGATGAACACTGAAGCTTTCTTT.

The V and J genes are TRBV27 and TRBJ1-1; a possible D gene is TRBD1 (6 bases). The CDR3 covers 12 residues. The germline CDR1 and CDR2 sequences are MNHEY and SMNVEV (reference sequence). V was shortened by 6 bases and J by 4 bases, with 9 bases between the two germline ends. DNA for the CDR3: TGTGCCAGCAGGCAGGGGAGCACTGAAGCTTTCTTT. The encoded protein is CASRQGSTEAFF.

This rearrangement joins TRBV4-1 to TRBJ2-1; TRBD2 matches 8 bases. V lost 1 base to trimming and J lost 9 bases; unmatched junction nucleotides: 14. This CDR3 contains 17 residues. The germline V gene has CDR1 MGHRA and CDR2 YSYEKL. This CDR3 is CASSQGQRTSISGEQFF. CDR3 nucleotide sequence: TGCGCCAGCAGCCAAGGACAACGGACTAGCATTTCGGGTGAGCAGTTCTTC.

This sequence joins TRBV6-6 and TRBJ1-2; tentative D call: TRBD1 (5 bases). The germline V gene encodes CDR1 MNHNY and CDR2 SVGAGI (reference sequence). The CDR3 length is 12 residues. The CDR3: CKVGAWVNGYTF. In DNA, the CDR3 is TGTAAAGTAGGGGCATGGGTTAATGGCTACACCTTC.

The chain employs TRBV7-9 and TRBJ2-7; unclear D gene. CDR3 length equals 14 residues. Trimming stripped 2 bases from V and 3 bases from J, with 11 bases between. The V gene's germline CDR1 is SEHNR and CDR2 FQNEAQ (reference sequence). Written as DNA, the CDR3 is TGTGCCAGCAGCTTATCAGGCCAAGGCTACGAGCAGTACTTC. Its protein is CASSLSGQGYEQYF. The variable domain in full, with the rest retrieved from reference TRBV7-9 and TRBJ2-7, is DTGVSQNPRHKITKRGQNVTFRCDPISEHNRLYWYRQTLGQGPEFLTYFQNEAQLEKSRLLSDRFSAERPKGSFSTLEIQRTEQGDSAMYLCASSLSGQGYEQYFGPGTRLTVT.

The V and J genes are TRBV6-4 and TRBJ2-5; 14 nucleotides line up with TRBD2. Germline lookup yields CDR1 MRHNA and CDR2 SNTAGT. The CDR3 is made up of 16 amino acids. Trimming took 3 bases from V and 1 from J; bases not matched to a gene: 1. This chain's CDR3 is CASSEGTSGGQETQYF. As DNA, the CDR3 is TGTGCCAGCAGTGAAGGGACTAGCGGGGGCCAAGAGACCCAGTACTTC.

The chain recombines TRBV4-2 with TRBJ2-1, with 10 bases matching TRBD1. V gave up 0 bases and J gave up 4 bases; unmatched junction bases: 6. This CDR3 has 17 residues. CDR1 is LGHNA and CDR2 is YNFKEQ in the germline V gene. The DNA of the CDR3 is TGTGCCAGCAGCCAAGAAGGACAGGGGGGCGAATACAATGAGCAGTTCTTC. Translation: CASSQEGQGGEYNEQFF.

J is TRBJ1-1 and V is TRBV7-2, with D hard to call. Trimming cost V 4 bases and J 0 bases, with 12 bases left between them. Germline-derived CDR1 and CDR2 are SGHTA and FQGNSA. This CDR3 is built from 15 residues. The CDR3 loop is CASSSPRRMNTEAFF. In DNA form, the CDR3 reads TGTGCCAGCAGCTCCCCCCGGAGAATGAACACTGAAGCTTTCTTT.

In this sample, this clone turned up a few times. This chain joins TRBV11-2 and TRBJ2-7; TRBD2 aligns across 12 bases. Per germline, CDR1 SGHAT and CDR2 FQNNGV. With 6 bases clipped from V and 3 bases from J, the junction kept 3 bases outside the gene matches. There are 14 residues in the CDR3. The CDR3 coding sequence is TGTGCCAGCAGGCGGACTAGCGGGAACTACGAGCAGTACTTC. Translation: CASRRTSGNYEQYF.

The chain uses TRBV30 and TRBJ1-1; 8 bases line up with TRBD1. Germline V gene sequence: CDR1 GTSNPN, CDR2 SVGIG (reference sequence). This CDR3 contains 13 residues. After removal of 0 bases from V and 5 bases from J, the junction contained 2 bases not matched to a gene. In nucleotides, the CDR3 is TGTGCCTGGAGTGTACAGGGGGAAACTGAAGCTTTCTTT. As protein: CAWSVQGETEAFF.

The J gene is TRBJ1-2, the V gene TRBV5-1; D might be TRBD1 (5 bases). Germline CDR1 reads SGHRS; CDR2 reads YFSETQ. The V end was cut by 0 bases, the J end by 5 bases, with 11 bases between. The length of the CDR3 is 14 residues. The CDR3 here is CASSLVGAEYGYTF. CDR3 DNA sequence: TGCGCCAGCAGCTTGGTTGGGGCGGAGTATGGCTACACCTTC.

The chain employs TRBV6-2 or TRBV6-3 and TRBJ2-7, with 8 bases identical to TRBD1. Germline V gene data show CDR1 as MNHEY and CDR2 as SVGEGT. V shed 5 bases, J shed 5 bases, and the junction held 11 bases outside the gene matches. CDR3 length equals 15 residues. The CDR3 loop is CASSRSNRDRNEQYF. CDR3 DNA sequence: TGTGCCAGCAGTCGGTCCAACCGGGACAGGAACGAGCAGTACTTC.

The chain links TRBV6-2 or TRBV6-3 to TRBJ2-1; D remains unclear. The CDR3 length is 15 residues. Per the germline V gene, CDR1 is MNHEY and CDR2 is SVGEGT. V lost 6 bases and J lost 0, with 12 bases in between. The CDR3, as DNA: TGTGCCAGCAGCTCGGTGGAGCCCTCCTACAATGAGCAGTTCTTC. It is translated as CASSSVEPSYNEQFF.

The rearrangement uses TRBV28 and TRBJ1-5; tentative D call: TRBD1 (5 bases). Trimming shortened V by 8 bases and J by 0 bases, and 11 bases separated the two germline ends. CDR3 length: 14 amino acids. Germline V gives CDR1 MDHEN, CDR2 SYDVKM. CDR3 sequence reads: CASRGYNSNQPQHF. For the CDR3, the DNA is TGTGCCAGCCGGGGGTATAATAGCAATCAGCCCCAGCATTTT.

The CDR3 DNA is TGTGCCAGCAGTTACCTAGCGAACACTGAAGCTTTCTTT. Its protein product is CASSYLANTEAFF. J is TRBJ1-1 and V is TRBV12-3 or TRBV12-4, with no clear D. This CDR3 region has 13 residues. V was trimmed by 4 bases and J by 1 base, leaving 7 bases between them.

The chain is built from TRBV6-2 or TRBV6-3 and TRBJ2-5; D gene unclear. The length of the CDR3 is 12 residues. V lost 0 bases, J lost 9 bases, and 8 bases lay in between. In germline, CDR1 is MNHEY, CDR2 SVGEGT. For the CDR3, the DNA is TGTGCCAGCAGTTACTCGATGTCGGCCCAGTACTTC. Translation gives CASSYSMSAQYF.

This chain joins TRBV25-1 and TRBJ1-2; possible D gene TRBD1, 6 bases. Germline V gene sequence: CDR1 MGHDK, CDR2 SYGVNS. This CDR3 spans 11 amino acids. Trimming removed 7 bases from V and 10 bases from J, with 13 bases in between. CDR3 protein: CASKQGRDYTF. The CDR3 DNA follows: TGTGCCAGCAAACAGGGTCGGGACTACACCTTC.

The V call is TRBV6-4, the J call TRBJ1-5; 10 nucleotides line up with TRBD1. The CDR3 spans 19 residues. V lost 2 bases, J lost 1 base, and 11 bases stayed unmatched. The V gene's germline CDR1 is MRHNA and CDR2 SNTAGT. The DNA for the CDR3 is TGTGCCAGCAGTGACCAGGGACAGGGGATTAGGGGAAGCAATCAGCCCCAGCATTTT. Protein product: CASSDQGQGIRGSNQPQHF.

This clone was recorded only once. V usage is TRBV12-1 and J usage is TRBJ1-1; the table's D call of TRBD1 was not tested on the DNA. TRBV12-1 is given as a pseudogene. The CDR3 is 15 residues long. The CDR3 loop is CASSDYAQGYTEAFF. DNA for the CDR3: TGTGCCAGCAGCGATTATGCACAGGGGTACACTGAAGCTTTCTTT.

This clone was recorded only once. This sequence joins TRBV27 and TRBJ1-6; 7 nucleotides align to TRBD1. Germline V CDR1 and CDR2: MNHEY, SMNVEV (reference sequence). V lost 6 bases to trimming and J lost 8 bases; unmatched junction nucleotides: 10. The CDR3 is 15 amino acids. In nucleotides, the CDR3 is TGTGCCAGCAGACCCGGGACAGCCTCTGATTCACCCCTCCACTTT. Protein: CASRPGTASDSPLHF.

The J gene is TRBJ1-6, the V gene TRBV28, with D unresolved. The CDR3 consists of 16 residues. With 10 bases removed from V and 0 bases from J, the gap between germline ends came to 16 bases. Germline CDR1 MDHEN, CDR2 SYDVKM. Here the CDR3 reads CATLGWISSYNSPLHF. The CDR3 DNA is TGTGCCACCCTAGGATGGATAAGCTCCTATAATTCACCCCTCCACTTT.

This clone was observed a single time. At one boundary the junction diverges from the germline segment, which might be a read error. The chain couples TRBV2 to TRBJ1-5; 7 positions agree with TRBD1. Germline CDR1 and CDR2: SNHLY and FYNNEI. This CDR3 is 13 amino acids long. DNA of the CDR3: TGTGCCGGCAGACAGGGCCTCAATCAGCCCCAGCATTTT. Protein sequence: CAGRQGLNQPQHF.

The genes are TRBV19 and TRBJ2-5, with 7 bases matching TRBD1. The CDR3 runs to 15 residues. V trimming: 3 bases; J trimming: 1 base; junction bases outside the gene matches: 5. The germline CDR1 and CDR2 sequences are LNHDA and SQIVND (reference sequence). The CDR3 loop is CASSIGTVVQETQYF. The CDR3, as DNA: TGTGCCAGTAGTATTGGGACAGTCGTCCAAGAGACCCAGTACTTC.

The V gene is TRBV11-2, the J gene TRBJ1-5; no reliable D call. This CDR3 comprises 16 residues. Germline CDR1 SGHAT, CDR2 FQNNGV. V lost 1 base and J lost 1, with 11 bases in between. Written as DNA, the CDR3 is TGTGCCAGCAGCTTAGGGGCGGGCGGGAGCAATCAGCCCCAGCATTTT. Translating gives CASSLGAGGSNQPQHF.